Listed below are T cell receptor beta chains from one sample, sequenced in a study of shared clonotypes between healthy human individuals. The assay was immunoSEQ multiplex PCR, and TCRdb's table has in-frame clones only and misses some. This repertoire shows roughly 1,500,000 clones, approximately 98% found once; its top ten account for 0.4% to 0.55%. The sample taken for sequencing was naive CD4+ T cells sorted from blood. The receptor set was obtained from a man under 40 in good health. The CDR3 runs from the conserved cysteine through the conserved F or W. Each record gives: V gene, clone size, J gene, CDR3 length, D gene, CDR3 DNA, CDR3 protein. A D gene is named only where the DNA matches it firmly. Only part of the rows carry a size: once, few, many, or a class if the clone is expanded.

V gene: TRBV7-6; clone size: once; J gene: TRBJ2-3; CDR3 length: 21; D gene: TRBD1; CDR3 DNA: TGTGCCAGCAGCTCCTCGAACTCTAGAGCCAAGCGGGACAGGGGGACAGATACGCAGTATTTT; CDR3 protein: CASSSSNSRAKRDRGTDTQYF
V gene: TRBV5-1; clone size: NA; J gene: TRBJ2-3; CDR3 length: 14; D gene: NA; CDR3 DNA: TGCGCCAGCAGCTTTAGCGAAAGCACAGATACGCAGTATTTT; CDR3 protein: CASSFSESTDTQYF
V gene: TRBV7-6; clone size: NA; J gene: TRBJ2-7; CDR3 length: 16; D gene: NA; CDR3 DNA: TGTGCCAGCAGCATTCTCTGGTCTCGCTCCCCCTCCGAGCAGTACTTC; CDR3 protein: CASSILWSRSPSEQYF
V gene: TRBV28; clone size: NA; J gene: TRBJ1-2; CDR3 length: 13; D gene: NA; CDR3 DNA: TGTGCCAGCAGTTCCGCAGGCCCCTATGGCTACACCTTC; CDR3 protein: CASSSAGPYGYTF
V gene: TRBV5-4; clone size: NA; J gene: TRBJ1-4; CDR3 length: 14; D gene: NA; CDR3 DNA: TGTGCCAGCAGCATTAGAGGGTCGGGTGAAAAACTGTTTTTT; CDR3 protein: CASSIRGSGEKLFF
V gene: TRBV15; clone size: NA; J gene: TRBJ2-5; CDR3 length: 15; D gene: NA; CDR3 DNA: TGTGCCACCAGCAGAGTGGTAGGACCGAAAGAGACCCAGTACTTC; CDR3 protein: CATSRVVGPKETQYF
V gene: TRBV2; clone size: NA; J gene: TRBJ2-2; CDR3 length: 14; D gene: NA; CDR3 DNA: TGTGCCAGCAGGAACCAAAACCCCACCGGGGAGCTGTTTTTT; CDR3 protein: CASRNQNPTGELFF
V gene: TRBV5-1; clone size: NA; J gene: TRBJ2-5; CDR3 length: 14; D gene: NA; CDR3 DNA: TGCGCCAGCAGCTTGTCGTATGGCCAGGAGACCCAGTACTTC; CDR3 protein: CASSLSYGQETQYF
V gene: TRBV7-6; clone size: NA; J gene: TRBJ2-5; CDR3 length: 14; D gene: NA; CDR3 DNA: TGTGCCAGCAGCTTAGACCCCCCTCAAGAGACCCAGTACTTC; CDR3 protein: CASSLDPPQETQYF
V gene: TRBV14; clone size: NA; J gene: TRBJ1-1; CDR3 length: 18; D gene: TRBD1; CDR3 DNA: TGTGCCAGCAGCCAAGACCGACCGGGACAGGGGTCGAACACTGAAGCTTTCTTT; CDR3 protein: CASSQDRPGQGSNTEAFF